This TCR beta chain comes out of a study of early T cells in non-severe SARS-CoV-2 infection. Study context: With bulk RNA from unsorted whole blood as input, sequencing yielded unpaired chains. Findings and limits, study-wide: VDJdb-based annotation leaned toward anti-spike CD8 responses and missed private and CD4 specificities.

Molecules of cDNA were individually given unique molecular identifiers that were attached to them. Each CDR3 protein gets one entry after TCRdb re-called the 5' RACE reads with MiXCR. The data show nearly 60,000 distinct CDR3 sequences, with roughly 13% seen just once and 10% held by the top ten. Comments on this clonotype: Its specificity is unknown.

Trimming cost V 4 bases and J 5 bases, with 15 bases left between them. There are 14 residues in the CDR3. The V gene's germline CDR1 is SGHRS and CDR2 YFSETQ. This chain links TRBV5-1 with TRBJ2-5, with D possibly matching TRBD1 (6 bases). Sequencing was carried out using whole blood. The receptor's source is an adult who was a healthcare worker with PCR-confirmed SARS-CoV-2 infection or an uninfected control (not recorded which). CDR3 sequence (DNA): TGCGCCAGCAGCAGGCAGGGGATTGAGGAGACCCAGTACTTC. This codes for CASSRQGIEETQYF.